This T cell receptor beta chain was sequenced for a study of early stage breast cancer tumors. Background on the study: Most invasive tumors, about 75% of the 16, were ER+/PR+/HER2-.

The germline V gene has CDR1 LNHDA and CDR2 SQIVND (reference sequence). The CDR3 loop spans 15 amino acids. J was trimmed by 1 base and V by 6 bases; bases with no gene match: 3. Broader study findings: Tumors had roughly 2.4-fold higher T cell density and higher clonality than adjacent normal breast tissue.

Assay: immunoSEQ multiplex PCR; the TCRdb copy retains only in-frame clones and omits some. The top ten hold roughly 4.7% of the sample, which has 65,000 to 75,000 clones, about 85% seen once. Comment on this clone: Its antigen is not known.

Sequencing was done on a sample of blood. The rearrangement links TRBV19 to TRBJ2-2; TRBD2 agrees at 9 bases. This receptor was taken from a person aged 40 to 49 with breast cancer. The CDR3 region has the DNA TGTGCCAGTAGCTCTAGCGGGGTGAACACCGGGGAGCTGTTTTTT. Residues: CASSSSGVNTGELFF.